This is a list of T cell receptor beta chains from one sample in a study of T cell responses to AZD1222 COVID-19 vaccine. Only in-frame clones appear in the TCRdb table, and some are missing; sequencing was by immunoSEQ multiplex PCR. Of around 180,000 clones in the sample, 94% were seen once. The sample in question was peripheral blood, obtained 28 days after the second AZD1222 dose. These receptors were collected from an adult who received the AZD1222 COVID-19 vaccine. The CDR3 runs from the conserved cysteine through the conserved F or W. D genes are given only for firm matches. Some rows mark clone size as missing; the rest say once, few, many or name a class of expanded clone.

d_call	v_call	j_call	clone_size	cdr3_aa	cdr3_nt
TRBD2	TRBV30	TRBJ2-3	NA	CAWSVGLAGGTDTQYF	TGTGCCTGGAGTGTGGGACTAGCGGGTGGTACAGATACGCAGTATTTT
NA	TRBV12-3/TRBV12-4	TRBJ1-4	NA	CASTPRIGEKLFF	TGTGCCAGCACCCCCCGAATCGGGGAAAAACTGTTTTTT
NA	TRBV20-1	TRBJ1-5	NA	CSASAGAVDQPQHF	TGCAGTGCTAGTGCTGGGGCGGTCGATCAGCCCCAGCATTTT
NA	TRBV5-1	TRBJ1-3	NA	CASSSGRATGVTIYF	TGCGCCAGCAGCTCCGGGAGGGCAACCGGAGTCACCATATATTTT
NA	TRBV5-4	TRBJ1-5	NA	CASSLGGFNQPQHF	TGTGCCAGCAGCTTAGGAGGATTCAATCAGCCCCAGCATTTT
NA	TRBV5-5	TRBJ1-1	NA	CASSVDGPGITEAFF	TGTGCCAGCAGTGTTGATGGTCCGGGGATCACTGAAGCTTTCTTT
TRBD2	TRBV5-4	TRBJ2-1	NA	CASSLTLAGGHNEQFF	TGTGCCAGCAGCTTGACTCTAGCGGGGGGGCACAATGAGCAGTTCTTC
TRBD1	TRBV5-8	TRBJ2-5	NA	CASSPGTGMGGETQYF	TGTGCCAGCAGCCCCGGGACAGGGATGGGGGGAGAGACCCAGTACTTC
TRBD1	TRBV5-1	TRBJ2-7	NA	CASSLSGGSYEQYF	TGCGCCAGCAGCTTATCAGGGGGCTCCTACGAGCAGTACTTC
NA	TRBV13	TRBJ1-1	NA	CASSFNTEAFF	TGTGCCAGCAGCTTTAACACTGAAGCTTTCTTT
NA	TRBV19	TRBJ1-4	once	CASHREPREKLFF	TGTGCCAGCCACAGGGAGCCGCGTGAAAAACTGTTTTTT
TRBD1	TRBV15	TRBJ1-2	NA	CATSRSGTGVGGYTF	TGTGCCACCAGCAGATCAGGGACAGGGGTAGGTGGCTACACCTTC
NA	TRBV28	TRBJ1-5	NA	CASSLQVGNQPQHF	TGTGCCAGCAGTTTACAGGTGGGCAATCAGCCCCAGCATTTT
NA	TRBV11-3	TRBJ1-6	NA	CASSPRQTSPLHF	TGTGCCAGCAGCCCACGACAGACTTCACCCCTCCACTTT
TRBD1	TRBV5-1	TRBJ2-7	NA	CASSLVQGTYEQYF	TGCGCCAGCAGCTTGGTACAGGGGACCTACGAGCAGTACTTC
TRBD2	TRBV6-2/TRBV6-3	TRBJ2-7	NA	CASSPLAGAYEQYF	TGTGCCAGCAGTCCGCTAGCGGGAGCCTACGAGCAGTACTTC
NA	TRBV27	TRBJ2-3	NA	CASSFGLGNTDTQYF	TGTGCCAGCAGTTTTGGCCTGGGAAACACAGATACGCAGTATTTT
TRBD2	TRBV4-2	TRBJ2-1	few	CASSQLAGGNGDEQFF	TGTGCCAGCAGCCAGCTAGCGGGAGGGAATGGGGATGAGCAGTTCTTC
TRBD1	TRBV7-2	TRBJ2-1	NA	CASSRGQGALNEQFF	TGTGCCAGCAGCCGTGGACAGGGGGCTTTGAATGAGCAGTTCTTC
NA	TRBV28	TRBJ2-7	NA	CASSGASYEQYF	TGTGCCAGCAGTGGTGCTTCGTACGAGCAGTACTTC
TRBD2	TRBV19	TRBJ2-3	NA	CASSENGRWGTDTQYF	TGTGCCAGTAGTGAGAACGGGAGGTGGGGCACAGATACGCAGTATTTT
NA	TRBV18	TRBJ1-2	NA	CASSAQTSSGYGYTF	TGTGCCAGCTCAGCCCAGACGTCGAGTGGCTATGGCTACACCTTC
TRBD1	TRBV6-6	TRBJ1-5	NA	CASSPGTGNQPQHF	TGTGCCAGCAGCCCCGGGACAGGGAATCAGCCCCAGCATTTT
TRBD1	TRBV5-1	TRBJ2-5	NA	CASSLEGQGIETQYF	TGCGCCAGCAGCTTGGAGGGACAGGGGATAGAGACCCAGTACTTC
NA	TRBV7-9	TRBJ2-1	NA	CASSLSSPGEQFF	TGTGCCAGCAGCCTGAGTTCCCCTGGGGAGCAGTTCTTC
NA	TRBV29-1	TRBJ2-1	NA	CSVLQTGTPPYNEQFF	TGCAGCGTTCTCCAAACAGGGACCCCCCCCTACAATGAGCAGTTCTTC
NA	TRBV24-1	TRBJ2-7	once	CATSDLGTQGYYEQYF	TGTGCCACCAGTGATTTGGGTACCCAGGGATACTACGAGCAGTACTTC
NA	TRBV13	TRBJ2-1	NA	CASRGGRGEQFF	TGTGCCAGCAGGGGGGGGCGCGGTGAGCAGTTCTTC
NA	TRBV3-1/TRBV3-2	TRBJ2-7	once	CASSQEFSRAQYF	TGTGCCAGCAGCCAAGAGTTTTCGAGGGCACAGTACTTC
TRBD1	TRBV5-1	TRBJ1-3	NA	CASSLAGGQGTSGNTIYF	TGCGCCAGCAGCTTGGCCGGGGGACAGGGCACCTCTGGAAACACCATATATTTT
NA	TRBV9	TRBJ1-2	NA	CASSRKGYGYTF	TGTGCCAGCAGCCGGAAGGGATATGGCTACACCTTC
NA	TRBV12-5	TRBJ2-5	once	CASGLALGARAETQYF	TGTGCTAGTGGTTTGGCTCTTGGAGCACGGGCGGAGACCCAGTACTTC
NA	TRBV6-4	TRBJ2-1	few	CASSDIDGNYNEQFF	TGTGCCAGCAGTGACATCGACGGAAATTACAATGAGCAGTTCTTC
TRBD2	TRBV2	TRBJ2-1	NA	CASKAGGMYNEQFF	TGTGCCAGCAAGGCGGGGGGGATGTACAATGAGCAGTTCTTC
TRBD1	TRBV7-9	TRBJ2-4	NA	CASSFGQAAKNIQYF	TGTGCCAGCAGCTTTGGACAGGCAGCCAAAAACATTCAGTACTTC
TRBD1	TRBV6-5	TRBJ1-1	NA	CASVTTGVTEAFF	TGTGCCAGCGTTACTACAGGGGTCACTGAAGCTTTCTTT
TRBD1	TRBV18	TRBJ2-1	NA	CASSSRQGQQFF	TGTGCCAGCTCATCCCGACAGGGGCAGCAGTTCTTC
TRBD2	TRBV7-3	TRBJ2-3	NA	CASSLMGSSGSSDTQYF	TGTGCCAGCAGCTTAATGGGTTCTAGCGGGAGTTCAGATACGCAGTATTTT
NA	TRBV4-1	TRBJ2-5	NA	CASSQDTGLETQYF	TGCGCCAGCAGCCAAGATACGGGGCTAGAGACCCAGTACTTC
NA	TRBV29-1	TRBJ1-1	NA	CSVRELNTEAFF	TGCAGCGTTAGGGAGCTGAACACTGAAGCTTTCTTT
NA	TRBV27	TRBJ1-4	NA	CASTPRQGTNEKLFF	TGTGCCAGCACCCCGCGGCAGGGAACTAATGAAAAACTGTTTTTT
NA	TRBV3-1/TRBV3-2	TRBJ1-5	NA	CASSQGDRRPQHF	TGTGCCAGCAGCCAAGGCGACAGACGGCCCCAGCATTTT
NA	TRBV19	TRBJ2-3	NA	CASSIWAGRTDTQYF	TGTGCCAGTAGTATATGGGCGGGGCGCACAGATACGCAGTATTTT
NA	TRBV7-9	TRBJ1-6	few	CASSLVNSPLHF	TGTGCCAGCAGCTTAGTTAATTCACCCCTCCACTTT
NA	TRBV5-5	TRBJ2-5	NA	CASSLSKQGGTETQYF	TGTGCCAGCAGCTTGAGTAAACAGGGCGGTACAGAGACCCAGTACTTC
NA	TRBV28	TRBJ1-5	NA	CASSSSDQPQHF	TGTGCCAGCAGTTCATCAGATCAGCCCCAGCATTTT
NA	TRBV11-2	TRBJ1-2	once	CASSFSPTYGYTF	TGTGCCAGCAGCTTCAGTCCCACCTATGGCTACACCTTC
NA	TRBV7-6	TRBJ1-3	NA	CASGGTPGNTIYF	TGTGCCAGCGGGGGGACACCTGGAAACACCATATATTTT
NA	TRBV11-3	TRBJ1-6	NA	CASSLSTGNSPLHF	TGTGCCAGCAGCTTGAGTACTGGGAATTCACCCCTCCACTTT
TRBD1	TRBV18	TRBJ1-1	once	CASSPETGSLTLTEAFF	TGTGCCAGCTCACCGGAGACAGGGAGCTTGACCCTTACTGAAGCTTTCTTT
NA	TRBV11-2	TRBJ2-3	NA	CASSLGAGTDTQYF	TGTGCCAGCAGCTTAGGAGCAGGCACAGATACGCAGTATTTT
NA	TRBV20-1	TRBJ2-5	NA	CSAGGETQYF	TGCAGTGCCGGTGGGGAGACCCAGTACTTC